A selection of T cell receptor beta chains follows, all from one sample in a study of follicular helper T cells after annual influenza vaccination. Profiled with immunoSEQ multiplex PCR; TCRdb holds only in-frame clones, not every one. Of about 10,000 clones in the sample, roughly 80% were seen once. Here the sequenced sample was CXCR5- memory CD4+ T cells sorted from blood, taken 6 weeks after influenza vaccination. Receptor source: an adult who received the influenza vaccine. Each CDR3 is given with its conserved first and last residue. The D gene is left open where the match is weak. The listing skips clone size in some rows; elsewhere it reads once, few, many or a size class.

v_call	d_call	j_call	clone_size	cdr3_length	cdr3_nt	cdr3_aa
TRBV27	-	TRBJ2-2	-	14	TGTGCCAGCAGTCGAGTAGGGCGTACCGGGGAGCTGTTTTTT	CASSRVGRTGELFF
TRBV7-9	-	TRBJ2-6	-	16	TGTGCCAGCAGCTCCTACAGGGTATGGGGGGCCAACGTCCTGACTTTC	CASSSYRVWGANVLTF
TRBV9	TRBD2	TRBJ2-1	-	15	TGTGCCAGCAGCGTACGCGGGGGGGCGGCCAATGAGCAGTTCTTC	CASSVRGGAANEQFF
TRBV5-6	-	TRBJ1-1	few	16	TGTGCCAGCAGCTTGAGATCGCCCGGGATGAACACTGAAGCTTTCTTT	CASSLRSPGMNTEAFF
TRBV11-3	-	TRBJ2-2	few	14	TGTGCCAGCAGCTCCACAGGGAACACCGGGGAGCTGTTTTTT	CASSSTGNTGELFF
TRBV19	-	TRBJ1-1	-	14	TGTGCCAGTAGTCAGGGGCAGACGAACACTGAAGCTTTCTTT	CASSQGQTNTEAFF
TRBV7-8	TRBD1	TRBJ1-2	-	16	TGTGCCAGCAGCTTAGGGGGGGGACAGCTAAACTATGGCTACACCTTC	CASSLGGGQLNYGYTF
TRBV27	-	TRBJ1-5	few	16	TGTGCCAGCAGTCCCCAAGGACAGTATAGCAATCAGCCCCAGCATTTT	CASSPQGQYSNQPQHF
TRBV6-1	-	TRBJ2-3	once	15	TGTGCCAGCAGTGAACAGGAACTCCTAGCAGGCACGCAGTATTTT	CASSEQELLAGTQYF
TRBV21-1	-	TRBJ2-7	few	15	TGTGCCAGCAGCAAACGGGCAGGACGACGTTACGAGCAGTACTTC	CASSKRAGRRYEQYF
TRBV14	TRBD2	TRBJ2-1	-	18	TGTGCCAGCAGCCAAGGGACTAGCGGGGGCCACTCCTACAATGAGCAGTTCTTC	CASSQGTSGGHSYNEQFF
TRBV5-1	-	TRBJ1-1	-	15	TGCGCCAGCAGCTTGGAGGGACGAGGCGACACTGAAGCTTTCTTT	CASSLEGRGDTEAFF
TRBV19	TRBD1	TRBJ1-5	-	14	TGTGCCAGTATACGGACAGGACTAAATCAGCCCCAGCATTTT	CASIRTGLNQPQHF
TRBV27	-	TRBJ2-7	few	12	TGTGCCAGCAGTTTTTACGGTGCTAGCGTGCACTTC	CASSFYGASVHF
TRBV18	-	TRBJ1-2	-	17	TGTGCCAGCTCACCACCGGGGAGCGGCGTTACACCCTATGGCTACACCTTC	CASSPPGSGVTPYGYTF
TRBV11-2	TRBD2	TRBJ2-1	-	18	TGTGCCAGCACCCGGGAAGGTAGCGGGGGGACCGGTAGGAATGAGCAGTTCTTC	CASTREGSGGTGRNEQFF
TRBV7-3	TRBD1	TRBJ2-2	-	15	TGTGCCAGCAGCCCCTCCACAGGGGGCACCGGGGAGCTGTTTTTT	CASSPSTGGTGELFF
TRBV11-3	-	TRBJ2-1	once	15	TGTGCCAGCAGCTTTTGGGGGGATCGTTACAATGAGCAGTTCTTC	CASSFWGDRYNEQFF
TRBV9	-	TRBJ2-2	-	15	TGTGCCAGCAGCATCCGGAGTGATGCCACCGGGGAGCTGTTTTTT	CASSIRSDATGELFF
TRBV7-9	-	TRBJ2-3	-	14	TGTGCCAGCAGCCGCCGGGGGAACACAGATACGCAGTATTTT	CASSRRGNTDTQYF
TRBV6-5	-	TRBJ1-2	-	13	TGTGCCAGCAGTTTTGGGCAGACCCATGGCTACACCTTC	CASSFGQTHGYTF
TRBV12-5	TRBD1	TRBJ1-2	-	13	TGTGCTAGTGGTATATCAGGGGGCCTTGGCTACACCTTC	CASGISGGLGYTF
TRBV21-1	-	TRBJ1-5	-	19	TGTGCCAGCAGCACGTACAAACAGGGGGCGGATTATAGCAATCAGCCCCAGCATTTT	CASSTYKQGADYSNQPQHF
TRBV27	-	TRBJ1-2	-	14	TGTGCCAGCAGTCCGGCCAGTCGATCCTATGGCTACACCTTC	CASSPASRSYGYTF
TRBV6-1	TRBD1	TRBJ1-4	-	14	TGTGCCAGCAGTGACAGGGGGCTGGATGAAAAACTGTTTTTT	CASSDRGLDEKLFF
TRBV10-3	TRBD1	TRBJ1-1	-	15	TGTGCCATCAGGGGACAGGGGGGACGGGGAACTGAAGCTTTCTTT	CAIRGQGGRGTEAFF
TRBV14	-	TRBJ1-6	-	14	TGTGCCAGCAGCCTCCGGGGAGGGGGATCACCCCTCCACTTT	CASSLRGGGSPLHF
TRBV11-3	TRBD1	TRBJ1-3	-	18	TGTGCCAGCAGCTTAGACCAGGGGGGCTCAGCGCGTGGAAACACCATATATTTT	CASSLDQGGSARGNTIYF
TRBV29-1	TRBD2	TRBJ2-7	-	13	TGCAGCGTTGCAAGCGGGGGGGCGAGGGAGCAGTACTTC	CSVASGGAREQYF
TRBV4-1	-	TRBJ1-5	once	17	TGCGCCAGCAGCCAACCAGCGGGGAAATATTTCAATCAGCCCCAGCATTTT	CASSQPAGKYFNQPQHF
TRBV7-7	-	TRBJ2-1	-	14	TGTGCTAGCAGCTCAAACACGGGGAACAATGAGCAGTTCTTC	CASSSNTGNNEQFF
TRBV4-2	TRBD1	TRBJ1-3	once	15	TGTGCCAGCAGCCGAACGACAGGGGGCGGAAACACCATATATTTT	CASSRTTGGGNTIYF
TRBV11-3	TRBD1	TRBJ1-2	once	15	TGTGCCAGCAGCTTTCGTGGACAGGGGTACTATGGCTACACCTTC	CASSFRGQGYYGYTF
TRBV29-1	-	TRBJ2-7	once	15	TGCAGCGCTCTGGGAACCACGTCGACCGTCTACGAGCAGTACTTC	CSALGTTSTVYEQYF
TRBV5-1	TRBD1	TRBJ1-1	once	13	TGCGCCAGCAGTTCCTCGACGGACAGGTGGTCTTTCTTT	CASSSSTDRWSFF
TRBV16	-	TRBJ2-7	-	13	TGTGCCAGCAGCCAACCAAGGGGTCAGGAGCAGTACTTC	CASSQPRGQEQYF
TRBV11-3	-	TRBJ2-7	-	13	TGTGCCAGCACCTTAGGCGGGACAGAAGGTGTGTACTTC	CASTLGGTEGVYF
TRBV4-2	-	TRBJ1-4	-	16	TGTGCCAGCAGCCAAGACGAAACAACGACTAATGAAAAACTGTTTTTT	CASSQDETTTNEKLFF
TRBV7-2	-	TRBJ1-2	-	15	TGTGCCAGCAGCTATCCGCGGGAATCACTTAGTGGCTACACCTTC	CASSYPRESLSGYTF
TRBV10-3	-	TRBJ2-2	-	13	TGTGCCATCACCCCCGGAGGCACCGGGGAGCTGTTTTTT	CAITPGGTGELFF
TRBV2	-	TRBJ1-5	few	14	TGTGCCAGCAGGGTGGCGGTAAGCAATCAGCCCCAGCATTTT	CASRVAVSNQPQHF
TRBV6-1	TRBD1	TRBJ1-3	-	14	TGTGCCAGCAGTGGGACAGGGTCAGGAAACACCATATATTTT	CASSGTGSGNTIYF
TRBV9	-	TRBJ1-6	-	14	TGTGCCAGCAGCGGGGGATTTTATAATTCACCCCTCCACTTT	CASSGGFYNSPLHF
TRBV2	TRBD1	TRBJ2-1	-	16	TGTGCCAGCAGCAGCGACCCGGGACAGACCTACAATGAGCAGTTCTTC	CASSSDPGQTYNEQFF
TRBV11-1	-	TRBJ2-1	-	13	TGTGCCAGCAGCTTCCCGGGGTACAATGAGCAGTTCTTC	CASSFPGYNEQFF
TRBV7-3	TRBD1	TRBJ1-2	-	15	TGTGCCAGCAGCCCAAGGACAGGACTATCCTATGGCTACACCTTC	CASSPRTGLSYGYTF
TRBV5-1	TRBD2	TRBJ2-1	-	15	TGCGCCAGCACTTGGGGAGCGGGGAGATACAATGAGCAGTTCTTC	CASTWGAGRYNEQFF